A single sample gave rise to the 19 T cell receptor beta chains below, sequenced in a study of T-cell reconstitution after alpha-beta-depleted transplantation in children. As it was prepared, the TCRbeta library received unique molecular identifiers. Each CDR3 protein is one row after TCRdb ran MiXCR on the PCR reads. The data hold 900,000 or so distinct CDR3 sequences, with 16% observed a single time. The material was PBMCs, mostly from graft donor cells, obtained 360 days after TCRalphabeta/CD19-depleted stem cell transplant. Receptors were obtained from a male patient younger than 18 who had a stem cell transplant for acute lymphoblastic leukemia, so the T cells may come from the graft donor.

This clonotype appeared many times. V is TRBV5-1 and J is TRBJ2-7; D may be TRBD1 (5 bases). This CDR3 region has 14 residues. The germline gives CDR1 SGHRS, CDR2 YFSETQ. The V and J ends lost 2 bases and 1 base respectively, with 10 bases between them. CDR3 DNA: TGCGCCAGCAGCTTTCAGGGAAGATCCTACGAGCAGTACTTC. Its protein is CASSFQGRSYEQYF.

This clonotype showed up just once. This chain joins TRBV10-3 and TRBJ2-7; 13 positions agree with TRBD2. Trimming took 4 bases from V and 4 from J; bases not matched to a gene: 4. The CDR3 sequence is 15 residues long. CDR1 ENHRY and CDR2 SYGVKD come from the germline V gene. In nucleotides, the CDR3 is TGTGCCATCAGTGGGGGGGGACTAGCGGGGTACGAGCAGTACTTC. Translation: CAISGGGLAGYEQYF.

This clonotype was observed a handful of times. The rearrangement joins TRBV11-1 to TRBJ2-1; 10 nucleotides align to TRBD2. CDR1 and CDR2 from the germline V gene are SGHAT and FQDESV (reference sequence). The length of the CDR3 is 17 residues. J gave up 5 bases and V 5 bases, and 12 bases lay outside the gene matches. The CDR3, as DNA: TGTGCCAGCAGCCGCAATATAAGACTAGCGGGTGACAATGAGCAGTTCTTC. Amino acids: CASSRNIRLAGDNEQFF.

The sample holds a few counts of this clonotype. The chain has TRBV24-1 and TRBJ2-5; D remains ambiguous. Trimming stripped 4 bases from V and 6 bases from J, with 8 bases between. The CDR3 runs to 12 residues. Per germline, CDR1 KGHDR and CDR2 SFDVKD. The CDR3 nucleotides are TGTGCCACCAGTGACCCCGGAAAGACCCAGTACTTC. Residues: CATSDPGKTQYF.

Only a few counts were recorded for this clonotype. This chain links TRBV11-2 with TRBJ1-3; D is uncertain. Trimming took off 1 base at V and 9 bases at J, with 10 bases between the two ends. This CDR3 spans 13 amino acids. Germline assignment: CDR1 SGHAT and CDR2 FQNNGV. CDR3 sequence reads: CASSLGSVATIYF. In DNA form, the CDR3 reads TGTGCCAGCAGCTTAGGCTCCGTTGCCACCATATATTTT.

The chain employs TRBV29-1 and TRBJ2-1; D possibly matches TRBD1 or TRBD2 (7 bases each). In germline, CDR1 is SQVTM, CDR2 ANQGSEA. V was trimmed by 6 bases and J by 4 bases, leaving 22 bases between them. The CDR3 is 16 residues long. The chain's CDR3 is CSVGGREGAIYNEQFF. In DNA form, the CDR3 reads TGCAGCGTGGGGGGGAGGGAGGGGGCTATTTACAATGAGCAGTTCTTC.

This clonotype has more than one count but fewer than ten. This chain joins TRBV20-1 and TRBJ2-7, with D tentatively TRBD1 or TRBD2 (5 bases each). The ends were cut back, 6 bases at V and 3 bases at J, with 18 bases in the middle. Germline V gene data show CDR1 as DFQATT and CDR2 as SNEGSKA (reference sequence). The CDR3 contains 14 residues. CDR3 DNA: TGCAGTGCCCCGCCTGGGGGAAGGGGCTACGAGCAGTACTTC. As protein: CSAPPGGRGYEQYF.

A few counts support this clonotype. The rearrangement links TRBV12-3 or TRBV12-4 to TRBJ2-1; D gene unclear. The CDR3 length is 13 residues. V lost 0 bases, J lost 12 bases, and 12 bases lay in between. CDR3 sequence: CASSLAMWGRQFF. CDR3 nucleotides: TGTGCCAGCAGTTTAGCGATGTGGGGAAGGCAGTTCTTC.

This clonotype showed up many times. The chain carries TRBV6-5 and TRBJ2-1; D call uncertain. Germline V gene lookup returns CDR1 MNHEY and CDR2 SVGAGI. V lost 6 bases and J lost 5, with 5 bases in between. The CDR3 consists of 11 residues. Written as DNA, the CDR3 is TGTGCCAGCAGCGTAAACAATGAGCAGTTCTTC. It specifies CASSVNNEQFF.

The V gene is TRBV4-1, the J gene TRBJ2-7; TRBD2 agrees at 8 bases. The CDR3 consists of 15 residues. With V trimmed by 3 bases and J by 3 bases, 7 bases remained unmatched. CDR1 and CDR2 from the germline V gene are MGHRA and YSYEKL. Written as DNA, the CDR3 is TGCGCCAGCAGCCACAGTAGCGGGATCCTCTACGAGCAGTACTTC. Encoded protein: CASSHSSGILYEQYF.

In its sample, this clonotype was seen a few times. The rearrangement joins TRBV5-1 to TRBJ2-1; 8 bases are shared with TRBD2. The CDR3 is made up of 14 amino acids. The junction had 13 bases not matched to a gene; V was cut back by 4 bases and J by 13 bases. Germline V gives CDR1 SGHRS, CDR2 YFSETQ. The CDR3 coding sequence is TGCGCCAGCAGCGGCGGACTAGCTCGGAAAAACCAGTTCTTC. Protein: CASSGGLARKNQFF.

V is TRBV6-1 and J is TRBJ1-6; TRBD1 is a possible D gene (6 bases). The CDR3 totals 14 residues. Germline V gene data show CDR1 as MNHNS and CDR2 as SASEGT. Trimming shortened V by 1 base and J by 7 bases, and 8 bases separated the two germline ends. The CDR3: CASSEVQGNSPLHF. In nucleotides, the CDR3 is TGTGCCAGCAGTGAAGTCCAGGGGAATTCACCCCTCCACTTT.

This chain uses TRBV27 with TRBJ1-5; D is uncertain. V was trimmed by 6 bases and J by 0 bases, leaving 6 bases between them. Germline V CDR1 and CDR2: MNHEY, SMNVEV (reference sequence). The CDR3 totals 13 residues. The CDR3 DNA reads as TGTGCCAGCAGCTACTTTAGCAATCAGCCCCAGCATTTT. This sequence encodes CASSYFSNQPQHF.

This clonotype has a count of ten or more. V gene TRBV3-1 combines with J gene TRBJ2-1; TRBD1 might be the D (6 bases). In germline, CDR1 is LGHDT, CDR2 YNNKEL (reference sequence). V was cut by 1 base and J by 5 bases, with 18 bases left in between. The CDR3 totals 17 residues. The CDR3 bases are TGTGCCAGCAGCCAAGTGTCCCCCAGGGGATTCCACAATGAGCAGTTCTTC. The encoded protein is CASSQVSPRGFHNEQFF.

The gene calls are TRBV5-1 and TRBJ2-1; 13 nucleotides agree with TRBD2. The germline gives CDR1 SGHRS, CDR2 YFSETQ. V was pared by 2 bases and J by 8 bases, with 1 base of the junction left unmatched. CDR3 length: 14 residues. CDR3 protein: CASSFGTSGDEQFF. The CDR3 region has the DNA TGCGCCAGCAGCTTCGGGACTAGCGGGGATGAGCAGTTCTTC.

This clonotype was seen a handful of times. J is TRBJ2-2 and V is TRBV27; D is perhaps TRBD2 (6 bases). Germline V lookup: CDR1 MNHEY, CDR2 SMNVEV (reference sequence). The CDR3 runs 16 residues. With 5 bases removed from V and 0 bases from J, the gap between germline ends came to 13 bases. The CDR3 is CASSLTGVSNTGELFF. The DNA of the CDR3 is TGTGCCAGCAGTCTGACGGGGGTATCGAACACCGGGGAGCTGTTTTTT.

The chain is built from TRBV7-8 and TRBJ2-1, with D tentatively TRBD2 (5 bases). There are 13 residues in the CDR3. Trimming shortened V by 2 bases and J by 9 bases, and 11 bases separated the two germline ends. CDR1 SGHVS and CDR2 FQNEAQ come from the germline V gene. The CDR3 loop is CASSLWASSEQFF. The CDR3 bases are TGTGCCAGCAGCTTATGGGCTAGCAGTGAGCAGTTCTTC. Full variable domain (missing parts from reference TRBV7-8 and TRBJ2-1): GAGVSQSPRYKVAKRGQDVALRCDPISGHVSLFWYQQALGQGPEFLTYFQNEAQLDKSGLPSDRFFAERPEGSVSTLKIQRTQQEDSAVYLCASSLWASSEQFFGPGTRLTVL.

The CDR3 loop reads CASSLAGTQGRFF. The CDR3 bases are TGTGCCAGCAGTTTAGCCGGGACCCAGGGCCGGTTCTTC. The chain uses TRBV27 and TRBJ2-1, with D perhaps being TRBD1 or TRBD2 (5 bases each). The CDR3 loop spans 13 amino acids. CDR1 is MNHEY and CDR2 is SMNVEV in the germline V gene (reference sequence). V lost 2 bases to trimming and J lost 15 bases, with 17 bases between them.

This clonotype was seen ten or more times. The chain employs TRBV12-3 or TRBV12-4 and TRBJ2-3; D perhaps matches TRBD1 (5 bases). The V end lost 5 bases, the J end lost 2 bases, and 11 bases lay between the germline ends. The length of the CDR3 is 14 residues. Here the CDR3 reads CASSQDTYTDTQYF. The CDR3 bases are TGTGCCAGCAGTCAGGACACTTACACAGATACGCAGTATTTT.